Below are 28 T cell receptor beta chains sequenced from a single sample in a study of blood T cells in healthy people across ages. Through a sample-barcoded 5' primer and a J-beta primer mix, a second PCR was run for about 6 to 11 cycles. Via MiXCR, TCRdb re-called the 5' RACE reads, giving one row per CDR3 protein. The data hold some 850,000 distinct CDR3 sequences, with roughly 25% observed a single time. The same sample was also studied in work on T cells of mothers and their children.

Material: blood. The receptors come from a boy between 10 and 17 years old in good health.

The V gene is TRBV3-1, the J gene TRBJ2-1; D may be TRBD2 (6 bases). Germline V CDR1 and CDR2: LGHDT, YNNKEL (reference sequence). V shed 0 bases and J shed 11 bases, with 11 bases lying between them. CDR3 length equals 13 residues. CDR3 DNA sequence: TGTGCCAGCAGCCAAGAAAGAGGCGGGAAGCAGTTCTTC. Its protein product is CASSQERGGKQFF.

The table lists this clonotype with a few counts. V usage is TRBV9 and J usage is TRBJ2-5; 8 nucleotides align to TRBD1. Matching the DNA end better, TRBJ2-7 makes the J call doubtful. Germline V gene lookup returns CDR1 SGDLS and CDR2 YYNGEE. This CDR3 spans 15 amino acids. CDR3 sequence reads: CASSVGGRGPYEQYF. Written as DNA, the CDR3 is TGTGCCAGCAGCGTTGGGGGCAGGGGGCCCTACGAGCAGTACTTC.

This clonotype was seen repeatedly, ten times or more. The V and J genes are TRBV28 and TRBJ1-2; D is uncertain. Germline loops: CDR1 MDHEN, CDR2 SYDVKM. This CDR3 has 13 amino acids. V gave up 3 bases and J gave up 4 bases, with 9 bases separating them. CDR3 DNA: TGTGCCAGCAGTTTTAAGATTCTCTATGGCTACACCTTC. Its protein is CASSFKILYGYTF.

This clonotype showed up just a few times. This sequence joins TRBV20-1 and TRBJ1-2, with 10 bases lining up with TRBD1. CDR1 and CDR2 (germline): DFQATT, SNEGSKA (reference sequence). This CDR3 has 11 residues. CDR3 in DNA: TGCAGCGGGACAGGGGAGCTTGGCTACACCTTC. Its protein product is CSGTGELGYTF.

This CDR3 reads CASSFTGYNSPLHF. In DNA, the CDR3 is TGTGCCAGCAGTTTTACTGGGTATAATTCACCCCTCCACTTT. This chain connects TRBV28 to TRBJ1-6, with D hard to call. Germline values: CDR1 MDHEN, CDR2 SYDVKM. The CDR3 covers 14 residues. The V end was cut by 3 bases, the J end by 4 bases, with 7 bases between.

The chain couples TRBV27 to TRBJ2-7; 11 bases are a match to TRBD2. Germline CDR1 reads MNHEY; CDR2 reads SMNVEV (reference sequence). V lost 2 bases and J lost 6; bases outside the gene matches: 9. The CDR3 is 16 amino acids. The CDR3 DNA reads TGTGCCAGCAGTTTAAAACCCGGGCTAGCGGGGGGCGAGCAGTACTTC. Protein sequence: CASSLKPGLAGGEQYF.

This clonotype was seen more than once but under ten times. The rearrangement joins TRBV5-1 to TRBJ2-2, with D perhaps TRBD1 (5 bases). The CDR3 consists of 14 residues. Per the germline V gene, CDR1 is SGHRS and CDR2 is YFSETQ. Trimming shortened V by 2 bases and J by 6 bases, and 11 bases separated the two germline ends. CDR3 in DNA: TGCGCCAGCAGCTTTCTTGAAGGGGCCGGGGAGCTGTTTTTT. Residues: CASSFLEGAGELFF.

V usage is TRBV6-5 and J usage is TRBJ1-4; D not certain. The CDR3 has 13 amino acids. Trimming cost V 2 bases and J 8 bases, with 9 bases left between them. From germline, CDR1 is MNHEY and CDR2 SVGAGI. The CDR3 nucleotides are TGTGCCAGCAGTTACCTGCAGCACGAAAAACTGTTTTTT. Protein product: CASSYLQHEKLFF.

V is TRBV6-6 and J is TRBJ2-5, with 11 bases fitting TRBD1. Trimming removed 2 bases from V and 5 bases from J; junction bases left unmatched: 4. The CDR3 extends over 15 amino acids. Germline V gene lookup returns CDR1 MNHNY and CDR2 SVGAGI (reference sequence). The CDR3 loop is CASSYGQGARETQYF. The CDR3 region has the DNA TGTGCCAGCAGTTACGGACAGGGGGCGCGGGAGACCCAGTACTTC.

The CDR3 sequence is CASSKQGSSADTQYF. CDR3 bases: TGTGCCAGCAGCAAACAGGGGTCTAGCGCAGATACGCAGTATTTT. The rearrangement joins TRBV12-3 or TRBV12-4 to TRBJ2-3; D is possibly TRBD1 (7 bases). This CDR3 comprises 15 residues. V was pared by 6 bases and J by 4 bases, with 17 bases between.

This CDR3 is CASSQGPRAKETQYF. CDR3 nucleotides: TGTGCCAGCAGCCAAGGCCCGAGGGCAAAAGAGACCCAGTACTTC. The chain uses TRBV3-1 and TRBJ2-5; D may be TRBD2 (5 bases). The CDR3 is 15 residues long. CDR1 is LGHDT, CDR2 YNNKEL, per germline (reference sequence). The V gene lost 1 base and the J gene lost 3 bases, with 12 bases spanning the gap.

This clonotype was observed a few times. The chain has TRBV7-9 and TRBJ1-1; D perhaps matches TRBD1 (5 bases). This CDR3 has 11 amino acids. V lost 4 bases and J 10 bases, leaving 10 bases between the germline ends. In germline, CDR1 is SEHNR, CDR2 FQNEAQ (reference sequence). CDR3 residues: CASSSGRGAFF. The CDR3 bases are TGTGCCAGCAGCTCCGGGAGGGGAGCTTTCTTT.

The sample holds one count of this clonotype. The chain uses TRBV5-4 and TRBJ2-7, with D perhaps TRBD1 (6 bases). CDR3 length: 12 residues. In germline, CDR1 is SGHNT, CDR2 YYREEE (reference sequence). Trimming removed 10 bases from V and 3 bases from J, with 14 bases in between. In DNA, the CDR3 is TGTGCCTTTACAGGGAATTTCTACGAGCAGTACTTC. It specifies CAFTGNFYEQYF.

The CDR3, as DNA: TGCAGTGCTAGATACGGGAGCTCCTATAATTCACCCCTCCACTTT. Amino acids: CSARYGSSYNSPLHF. J is TRBJ1-6 and V is TRBV20-1, with D unclear. From germline, CDR1 is DFQATT and CDR2 SNEGSKA (reference sequence). The V gene lost 2 bases and the J gene lost 0 bases, with 8 bases spanning the gap. This CDR3 comprises 15 residues.

The J gene is TRBJ1-1, the V gene TRBV30; perhaps TRBD1 as D (5 bases). Between the trimmed V and J ends, which lost 3 bases and 10 bases, there was a span of 9 bases. Germline CDR1 reads GTSNPN; CDR2 reads SVGIG (reference sequence). This CDR3 spans 10 amino acids. Written as DNA, the CDR3 is TGTGCCTGGAGCGCCGGGGGAGCTTTCTTT. This encodes CAWSAGGAFF.

The chain employs TRBV6-5 and TRBJ1-2, with D uncertain. The CDR3 has 13 amino acids. The ends were cut back, 6 bases at V and 0 bases at J, with 8 bases in the middle. Germline values: CDR1 MNHEY, CDR2 SVGAGI. The CDR3 nucleotides read TGTGCCAGCAGGGAGAGAGCTAACTATGGCTACACCTTC. Translating gives CASRERANYGYTF.

The V gene is TRBV15, the J gene TRBJ2-5, with D perhaps TRBD2 (5 bases). This CDR3 comprises 16 residues. Trimming removed 0 bases from V and 1 base from J, with 12 bases in between. CDR1 and CDR2 (germline): LNHNV, YYDKDF (reference sequence). The CDR3 nucleotides read TGTGCCACCAGCAGAGATCGGGCGGGCCTCCAAGAGACCCAGTACTTC. This gives the protein CATSRDRAGLQETQYF.

The chain carries TRBV5-1 and TRBJ2-5; 10 bases align to TRBD1. Trimming took 4 bases from V and 9 from J; bases not matched to a gene: 12. The CDR3 spans 15 residues. CDR1 and CDR2 (germline): SGHRS, YFSETQ. The CDR3 nucleotides read TGCGCCAGCAGCCTGGGACAGGGGTCCGAGCAGGCCCAGTACTTC. Its protein product is CASSLGQGSEQAQYF.

This clonotype was counted between two and nine times. J is TRBJ1-1 and V is TRBV28; TRBD1 might be the D (5 bases). Trimming left V 5 bases short and J 3 bases short, with 16 bases between. CDR3 length equals 15 residues. Germline V gives CDR1 MDHEN, CDR2 SYDVKM. Written as DNA, the CDR3 is TGTGCCAGCAGTCCTTGGGGGAGAGGGGACACTGAAGCTTTCTTT. Encoded protein: CASSPWGRGDTEAFF.

This clonotype was picked up a small number of times. The rearrangement uses TRBV20-1 and TRBJ2-3, with 9 bases lining up with TRBD1. The CDR3 spans 16 residues. The germline V gene encodes CDR1 DFQATT and CDR2 SNEGSKA (reference sequence). Losses at the gene ends were 1 base for V and 6 bases for J; bases not matched to a gene: 11. Written as DNA, the CDR3 is TGCAGTGCTAGAGTTTGGGACAGGGAGATATCGGATACGCAGTATTTT. This codes for CSARVWDREISDTQYF.

Remarks on this clonotype: The junction does not match germline at one end; this may be a read error. The chain employs TRBV12-3 or TRBV12-4 and TRBJ2-4; a weak D match, TRBD2 (6 bases). This CDR3 has 16 amino acids. CDR3: CAGSFIAGIAKNIQYF. Written as DNA, the CDR3 is TGTGCCGGCAGTTTTATCGCGGGGATAGCCAAAAACATTCAGTACTTC.

This clonotype was counted only a few times. This chain connects TRBV6-5 to TRBJ2-5; D unclear. Trimming shortened V by 6 bases and J by 5 bases, and 19 bases separated the two germline ends. This CDR3 comprises 15 residues. The V gene's germline CDR1 is MNHEY and CDR2 SVGAGI. CDR3 nucleotide sequence: TGTGCCAGCAGACCCCTAAGTGTGGGGAAGGAGACCCAGTACTTC. It translates to CASRPLSVGKETQYF.

The chain couples TRBV20-1 to TRBJ2-3; a weak D match, TRBD1 (5 bases). CDR3 size: 15 residues. In germline, CDR1 is DFQATT, CDR2 SNEGSKA (reference sequence). V lost 2 bases, J lost 4 bases, and 16 bases lay in between. The CDR3 DNA sequence: TGCAGTGCTAGACCAGGGCCCGCAAGGGCAGATACGCAGTATTTT. Residues: CSARPGPARADTQYF.

The chain carries TRBV6-5 and TRBJ1-1, with D unclear. CDR1 and CDR2 (germline): MNHEY, SVGAGI. CDR3 size: 13 residues. V lost 2 bases, J lost 4 bases, and 8 bases lay in between. This CDR3 is CASSYAEGTEAFF. The DNA for the CDR3 is TGTGCCAGCAGTTACGCGGAAGGCACTGAAGCTTTCTTT.

This chain links TRBV18 with TRBJ2-7; no definite D call. Near its end, the DNA agrees better with TRBJ2-1, so the J call may be wrong. The CDR3 consists of 12 residues. Germline lookup yields CDR1 KGHSH and CDR2 LQKENI. CDR3 sequence: CASSPEVNEQFF. CDR3 nucleotide sequence: TGTGCCAGCTCACCAGAGGTAAATGAGCAGTTCTTC.

This chain links TRBV29-1 with TRBJ2-7; TRBD1 or TRBD2 may be the D gene (6 bases each). Germline lookup yields CDR1 SQVTM and CDR2 ANQGSEA. The V end was cut by 6 bases, the J end by 4 bases, with 19 bases between. The CDR3 has 14 amino acids. The CDR3 nucleotides are TGCAGCGTCTTATTGGGCAGGGGAGGATACGAGCAGTACTTC. Residues: CSVLLGRGGYEQYF.

This clonotype has only a few counts. The chain employs TRBV5-1 and TRBJ2-3; D call uncertain. The V gene's germline CDR1 is SGHRS and CDR2 YFSETQ. The CDR3 totals 16 residues. V lost 7 bases and J 1 base, leaving 19 bases between the germline ends. For the CDR3, the DNA is TGCGCCAGCGCCAAATTATTTGAACCCGGCACAGATACGCAGTATTTT. Translated: CASAKLFEPGTDTQYF.

This clonotype was seen a few times. The genes are TRBV2 and TRBJ2-5, with D tentatively TRBD2 (6 bases). The CDR3 length is 12 residues. Trimming shortened V by 11 bases and J by 2 bases, and 12 bases separated the two germline ends. Germline V gene sequence: CDR1 SNHLY, CDR2 FYNNEI. This CDR3 reads CACGAGQETQYF. Here the CDR3 DNA reads TGTGCCTGTGGGGCGGGACAAGAGACCCAGTACTTC.